The rows below give T cell receptor beta chains drawn from one sample of a study of blood T cell repertoires in COVID-19. Here immunoSEQ multiplex PCR was the method, and the copy in TCRdb shows in-frame clones only, minus some. The sample lists 200,000 to 250,000 clones; around 90% were seen once. Sample: PBMCs or T cells enriched from blood (not recorded which). These receptors came from a woman aged 30 to 39 who had been exposed to COVID-19. Both conserved end residues are part of each CDR3. D genes are given only for firm matches. Clone size, where shown, is once, few, many, or a class for clones that have expanded.

TRBV6-5,NA,TRBJ2-7,once,CASRAPGQNYEQYF,TGTGCCAGCAGAGCCCCGGGACAAAACTACGAGCAGTACTTC
TRBV9,TRBD2,TRBJ2-5,NA,CASSLLANQETQYF,TGTGCCAGCAGCTTACTAGCGAACCAAGAGACCCAGTACTTC
TRBV6-4,TRBD2,TRBJ2-2,few,CASSDSTSGSGELFF,TGTGCCAGCAGTGACTCGACTAGCGGGAGTGGGGAGCTGTTTTTT
TRBV4-1,NA,TRBJ1-4,NA,CASSQELVGQWNEKLFF,TGCGCCAGCAGCCAAGAATTGGTAGGACAGTGGAATGAAAAACTGTTTTTT
TRBV19,NA,TRBJ1-5,NA,CASSPVAGAGQPQHF,TGTGCCAGTAGCCCTGTAGCGGGGGCGGGTCAGCCCCAGCATTTT
TRBV5-4,NA,TRBJ1-1,NA,CASGPIGEEFTEAFF,TGTGCCAGCGGGCCAATTGGCGAAGAATTTACTGAAGCTTTCTTT
TRBV9,TRBD1,TRBJ1-1,NA,CASSDRQGSEAFF,TGTGCCAGCAGCGACCGACAGGGAAGTGAAGCTTTCTTT
TRBV27,NA,TRBJ2-5,NA,CASSLSNGETQYF,TGTGCCAGCAGTTTATCGAACGGAGAGACCCAGTACTTC
TRBV10-1,TRBD2,TRBJ2-1,NA,CASSESTTSGKYNEQFF,TGCGCCAGCAGTGAGTCGACTACTAGCGGGAAGTACAATGAGCAGTTCTTC
TRBV9,NA,TRBJ1-1,NA,CASSLSPGVRDTEAFF,TGTGCCAGCAGCCTTTCGCCGGGGGTTCGGGACACTGAAGCTTTCTTT
TRBV19,TRBD1,TRBJ1-3,NA,CASTEQQGVSGNTIYF,TGTGCCAGTACCGAACAACAGGGGGTCTCTGGAAACACCATATATTTT
TRBV4-1,NA,TRBJ2-7,few,CASSQTGVSYEQYF,TGCGCCAGCAGCCAAACGGGGGTCTCCTACGAGCAGTACTTC
TRBV13,TRBD2,TRBJ2-1,NA,CASSFSGSMQFF,TGTGCCAGCAGCTTTAGCGGGAGTATGCAGTTCTTC
TRBV19,NA,TRBJ1-1,NA,CASSIEVQGRLNTEAFF,TGTGCCAGTAGTATCGAGGTCCAGGGGCGATTGAACACTGAAGCTTTCTTT
TRBV19,TRBD1,TRBJ2-7,NA,CASSPRQGSSYEQYF,TGTGCCAGTAGTCCCCGACAGGGGTCCTCCTACGAGCAGTACTTC
TRBV20-1,NA,TRBJ1-4,NA,CSARQGEKLFF,TGCAGTGCTAGGCAGGGTGAAAAACTGTTTTTT
TRBV5-1,NA,TRBJ2-7,once,CASSPRAGTGAYEQYF,TGCGCCAGCAGCCCGAGAGCCGGGACGGGGGCCTACGAGCAGTACTTC
TRBV30,TRBD1,TRBJ2-1,NA,CAWTVGGSSYNEQFF,TGTGCCTGGACCGTAGGGGGCTCCTCCTACAATGAGCAGTTCTTC
TRBV2,TRBD2,TRBJ2-5,NA,CASSGLAGEWETQYF,TGTGCCAGCAGCGGATTAGCGGGAGAATGGGAGACCCAGTACTTC
TRBV6-1,NA,TRBJ2-7,few,CASSELPGSHEQYF,TGTGCCAGCAGTGAATTGCCAGGTTCCCACGAGCAGTACTTC
TRBV2,NA,TRBJ2-7,NA,CASSGGRGYEQYF,TGTGCCAGCAGTGGGGGCAGGGGATACGAGCAGTACTTC
TRBV30,TRBD1,TRBJ2-7,once,CAWGGGQGSAVYEQYF,TGTGCCTGGGGAGGGGGACAGGGCTCCGCTGTCTACGAGCAGTACTTC
TRBV18,NA,TRBJ1-1,NA,CASSPANLAGSTEAFF,TGTGCCAGCTCACCGGCTAACTTGGCAGGGTCCACTGAAGCTTTCTTT
TRBV19,NA,TRBJ2-2,NA,CASRPGIGTGELFF,TGTGCCAGTAGGCCCGGGATAGGCACCGGGGAGCTGTTTTTT
TRBV15,TRBD1,TRBJ2-3,NA,CATSVGQGDSTDTQYF,TGTGCCACCAGTGTGGGCCAGGGGGACAGCACAGATACGCAGTATTTT
TRBV2,TRBD1,TRBJ2-7,NA,CASTPAGTGGEQYF,TGTGCCAGCACCCCGGCCGGGACAGGGGGCGAGCAGTACTTC
TRBV19,TRBD1,TRBJ2-4,NA,CASSTQDRGDIQYF,TGTGCCAGTAGTACCCAAGACAGGGGGGACATTCAGTACTTC